These 12 T cell receptor beta chains were all obtained from the same sample, sequenced in a study of metastatic and nonmetastatic thyroid tumors. The entire patient cohort was treatment-naive prior to thyroid surgery. TCRdb redid the clone calls on the PCR reads using MiXCR. The repertoire holds around 50,000 clones, with less than 30% as singletons. Sequencing was carried out using blood. Source of these receptors: a female donor with papillary thyroid cancer or a benign thyroid nodule (not recorded which). Some clones in this sample may be carry-over from other donors' samples.

This clone was recorded a few times. This rearrangement joins TRBV6-1 to TRBJ2-7; 10 bases are a match to TRBD1. Germline CDR1 is MNHNS and CDR2 is SASEGT. The CDR3 is 13 residues long. V was pared by 6 bases and J by 5 bases, with 4 bases of the junction left unmatched. The DNA of the CDR3 is TGTGCCAGCAGAAAAGACAGGGGGCACGAGCAGTACTTC. This codes for CASRKDRGHEQYF.

The V and J genes are TRBV9 and TRBJ1-2; weak D call: TRBD1 (6 bases). V was cut by 3 bases and J by 0 bases, with 15 bases left in between. The CDR3 is 16 amino acids. The germline gives CDR1 SGDLS, CDR2 YYNGEE. The CDR3 loop reads CASSAHQGPTNYGYTF. CDR3 sequence (DNA): TGTGCCAGCAGCGCACATCAGGGGCCGACTAACTATGGCTACACCTTC.

The V gene is TRBV12-5, the J gene TRBJ1-2, with D perhaps TRBD1 (5 bases). CDR1 and CDR2 (germline): LGHNT, FRNRAP. CDR3 size: 11 residues. Between the trimmed V and J ends, which lost 3 bases and 7 bases, there was a span of 6 bases. The CDR3 here is CASGFTGGYTF. The CDR3 DNA follows: TGTGCTAGTGGTTTTACAGGTGGCTACACCTTC.

This clone is termed large. The J gene is TRBJ1-1, the V gene TRBV29-1; D is undetermined. The germline CDR1 and CDR2 sequences are SQVTM and ANQGSEA. This CDR3 is 11 amino acids long. Trimming stripped 2 bases from V and 4 bases from J, with 5 bases between. Written as DNA, the CDR3 is TGCAGCGTTGAACAGGTCACTGAAGCTTTCTTT. Its translation is CSVEQVTEAFF.

The table lists this clone with many counts. The chain recombines TRBV4-3 with TRBJ1-2; weak D call: TRBD1 (5 bases). The CDR3 has 15 amino acids. From germline, CDR1 is LGHNA and CDR2 YSLEER. Between the trimmed V and J ends, which lost 5 bases and 4 bases, there was a span of 17 bases. CDR3 coding DNA: TGCGCCAGCAGCAGGGAGACGCGGGGCGGCTATGGCTACACCTTC. Encoded protein: CASSRETRGGYGYTF.

This clone was counted a few times. The chain links TRBV19 to TRBJ1-5; D ambiguous. The V gene's germline CDR1 is LNHDA and CDR2 SQIVND (reference sequence). The V end was cut by 0 bases, the J end by 6 bases, with 12 bases between. The CDR3 spans 15 residues. CDR3 sequence reads: CASSIEEEVGQPQHF. The CDR3 nucleotides are TGTGCCAGTAGTATAGAGGAAGAGGTAGGTCAGCCCCAGCATTTT.

The chain carries TRBV11-2 and TRBJ2-3; 10 bases match TRBD2. Germline CDR1 and CDR2: SGHAT and FQNNGV. Unmatched junction bases numbered 0, after V lost 1 base and J lost 8 bases. This CDR3 has 13 residues. The CDR3 coding sequence is TGTGCCAGCAGCTTAGTAGCGGGAGGTACGCAGTATTTT. Protein sequence: CASSLVAGGTQYF.

The table lists this clone with a few counts. The chain links TRBV7-2 to TRBJ2-3; D remains ambiguous. V was pared by 5 bases and J by 0 bases, with 9 bases between. Germline V gene lookup returns CDR1 SGHTA and CDR2 FQGNSA. The CDR3 loop spans 14 amino acids. The DNA for the CDR3 is TGTGCCAGCAGCCCCCTCACAAGCACAGATACGCAGTATTTT. Translation: CASSPLTSTDTQYF.

This clone was counted ten times or more. The chain links TRBV5-1 to TRBJ2-5; no clear D. Trimming pared 0 bases from V and 4 bases from J, leaving 10 bases between. The CDR3 runs to 14 residues. The germline V gene encodes CDR1 SGHRS and CDR2 YFSETQ. The CDR3 bases are TGCGCCAGCAGCTTGGCCTTTTCGGGAGAGACCCAGTACTTC. It translates to CASSLAFSGETQYF.

This clone turned up a few times. The genes are TRBV11-3 and TRBJ2-7; 7 bases are a match to TRBD2. The CDR3 runs to 15 residues. The ends lost 3 bases at V and 4 bases at J; junction bases unmatched: 9. Germline V gives CDR1 SGHNT, CDR2 YENEEA. CDR3 sequence (DNA): TGTGCCAGCAGCTTGTCTGAGCGGGGATTGTACGAGCAGTACTTC. Translation: CASSLSERGLYEQYF.

V gene TRBV18 combines with J gene TRBJ1-2; maybe TRBD1 (6 bases). The V end lost 4 bases, the J end lost 4 bases, and 13 bases lay between the germline ends. The germline gives CDR1 KGHSH, CDR2 LQKENI. CDR3 length: 14 amino acids. CDR3 sequence reads: CASSRYRDTYGYTF. The CDR3 DNA reads as TGTGCCAGCTCACGCTACCGGGACACCTATGGCTACACCTTC.

V usage is TRBV20-1 and J usage is TRBJ1-5; D is unclear. Germline lookup yields CDR1 DFQATT and CDR2 SNEGSKA (reference sequence). The CDR3 is made up of 15 amino acids. Between the trimmed V and J ends, which lost 5 bases and 0 bases, there was a span of 14 bases. The CDR3 loop reads CSASRGMGSNQPQHF. DNA for the CDR3: TGCAGTGCTTCCCGAGGGATGGGTAGCAATCAGCCCCAGCATTTT.